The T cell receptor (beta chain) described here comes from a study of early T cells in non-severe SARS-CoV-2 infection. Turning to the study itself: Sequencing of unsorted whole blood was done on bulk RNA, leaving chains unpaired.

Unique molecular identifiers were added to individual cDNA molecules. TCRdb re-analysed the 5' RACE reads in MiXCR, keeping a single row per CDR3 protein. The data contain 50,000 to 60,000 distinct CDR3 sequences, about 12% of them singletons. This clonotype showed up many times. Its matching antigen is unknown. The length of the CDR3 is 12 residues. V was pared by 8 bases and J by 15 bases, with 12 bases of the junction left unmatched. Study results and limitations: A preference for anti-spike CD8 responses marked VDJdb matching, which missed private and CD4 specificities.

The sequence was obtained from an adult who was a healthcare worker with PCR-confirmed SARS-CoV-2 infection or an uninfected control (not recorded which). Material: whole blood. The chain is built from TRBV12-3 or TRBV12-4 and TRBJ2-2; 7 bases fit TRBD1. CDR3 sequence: CASSSYRDSMFF. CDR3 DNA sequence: TGTGCCAGCTCCTCTTACCGGGACAGTATGTTTTTT.